The 32 T cell receptor beta chains reported below all come from one sample, sequenced in a study of T cells in localized non-small cell lung cancer. Some clones are missing from TCRdb's copy, which holds only in-frame ones; the method was immunoSEQ multiplex PCR. The sample consists of roughly 20,000 clones, roughly 84% of them appearing once. Sequencing was performed on peripheral blood, taken before any cancer treatment. These receptor sequences come from a man aged 40 to 69 with stage I lung adenocarcinoma.

V and J are TRBV6-6 and TRBJ2-3; the match to TRBD1 covers 7 bases. This CDR3 is built from 16 residues. The V and J ends lost 6 bases and 4 bases, in that order; junction bases with no gene match: 13. Germline loops: CDR1 MNHNY, CDR2 SVGAGI (reference sequence). The CDR3, as DNA: TGTGCCAGCAGCGCCTCCAGACAGGGATTTGCAGATACGCAGTATTTT. It is translated as CASSASRQGFADTQYF.

Here the CDR3 reads CASSYYFSGAGYGYTF. The CDR3 nucleotides read TGTGCCAGCAGTTACTATTTTTCAGGGGCGGGCTATGGCTACACCTTC. The chain combines TRBV6-5 with TRBJ1-2; tentatively, D is TRBD1 (6 bases). Germline V gene data show CDR1 as MNHEY and CDR2 as SVGAGI. V was shortened by 1 base and J by 4 bases, with 16 bases between the two germline ends. The CDR3 sequence is 16 residues long.

The chain combines TRBV9 with TRBJ1-4; no clear D gene. Germline-derived CDR1 and CDR2 are SGDLS and YYNGEE. This CDR3 contains 16 residues. Trimming took 0 bases from V and 0 from J, leaving 9 bases between them. The CDR3 DNA reads as TGTGCCAGCAGCGTAGATCCGGAGACAACTAATGAAAAACTGTTTTTT. It specifies CASSVDPETTNEKLFF.

By share of the sample, this clone is medium-sized. The junction differs from germline at one of its ends, possibly a read error. The chain carries TRBV2 and TRBJ1-2; D gene unclear. The CDR3 is made up of 11 amino acids. CDR1 is SNHLY and CDR2 is FYNNEI in the germline V gene. Here the CDR3 DNA reads TGTGCCAGCAGGGAAGGCTATGGCTACACCTTC. It yields the protein CASREGYGYTF. Full variable domain (remainder filled in from reference TRBV2 and TRBJ1-2): EPEVTQTPSHQVTQMGQEVILRCVPISNHLYFYWYRQILGQKVEFLVSFYNNEISEKSEIFDDQFSVERPDGSNFTLKIRSTKLEDSAMYFCASREGYGYTFGSGTRLTVV.

The V call is TRBV19, the J call TRBJ1-1; D gene uncertain. CDR3 size: 12 residues. CDR1 LNHDA and CDR2 SQIVND come from the germline V gene (reference sequence). V gave up 8 bases and J gave up 5 bases, with 12 bases separating them. The CDR3 nucleotides are TGTGCCAGTTCCTTTACTAGAACTGAAGCTTTCTTT. Protein sequence: CASSFTRTEAFF.

The chain has TRBV2 and TRBJ1-5; D unresolved. Germline values: CDR1 SNHLY, CDR2 FYNNEI. The germline V and J ends were trimmed by 2 bases and 4 bases, with 9 bases remaining between them. The CDR3 extends over 14 amino acids. The CDR3 DNA follows: TGTGCCAGCAGTGAAAGGCAGGTAAATCAGCCCCAGCATTTT. This translates into CASSERQVNQPQHF. Using reference TRBV2 and TRBJ1-5 for the parts outside the CDR3, the full variable domain is EPEVTQTPSHQVTQMGQEVILRCVPISNHLYFYWYRQILGQKVEFLVSFYNNEISEKSEIFDDQFSVERPDGSNFTLKIRSTKLEDSAMYFCASSERQVNQPQHFGDGTRLSIL.

The chain combines TRBV29-1 with TRBJ2-7, with a weak D call TRBD1 (6 bases). V lost 6 bases and J 0 bases, leaving 15 bases between the germline ends. The CDR3 spans 14 residues. Looked up from germline, CDR1 is SQVTM and CDR2 is ANQGSEA. The CDR3 sequence: CSVVDRFSSYEQYF. In DNA, the CDR3 is TGCAGCGTCGTAGACAGGTTCAGCTCCTACGAGCAGTACTTC.

The chain couples TRBV28 to TRBJ1-3; D may be TRBD1 (5 bases). CDR1 is MDHEN, CDR2 SYDVKM, per germline. Between the trimmed V and J ends, which lost 5 bases and 3 bases, there was a span of 14 bases. The CDR3 has 15 residues. CDR3 loop: CASSPQGLGGNTIYF. Written as DNA, the CDR3 is TGTGCCAGCAGTCCGCAGGGTTTAGGTGGAAACACCATATATTTT. The variable domain in full, with the rest retrieved from reference TRBV28 and TRBJ1-3, is DVKVTQSSRYLVKRTGEKVFLECVQDMDHENMFWYRQDPGLGLRLIYFSYDVKMKEKGDIPEGYSVSREKKERFSLILESASTNQTSMYLCASSPQGLGGNTIYFGEGSWLTVV.

This rearrangement joins TRBV27 to TRBJ1-1; 9 bases are a match to TRBD1. Germline V lookup: CDR1 MNHEY, CDR2 SMNVEV (reference sequence). The CDR3 consists of 15 residues. The junction had 11 bases not matched to a gene; V was cut back by 5 bases and J by 7 bases. CDR3 sequence reads: CASSPRDRAVGEAFF. The CDR3 DNA reads as TGTGCCAGCAGTCCTAGGGACAGGGCCGTCGGTGAAGCTTTCTTT.

A single count supports this clone. V gene TRBV5-1 combines with J gene TRBJ2-1; no reliable D call. Germline CDR1 reads SGHRS; CDR2 reads YFSETQ. Trimming stripped 0 bases from V and 3 bases from J, with 7 bases between. The CDR3 consists of 14 residues. CDR3 region: CASSLAEFYNEQFF. In DNA, the CDR3 is TGCGCCAGCAGCTTGGCTGAATTCTACAATGAGCAGTTCTTC.

The chain recombines TRBV27 with TRBJ2-6; the D is unclear. With 6 bases removed from V and 1 base from J, the gap between germline ends came to 7 bases. Per the germline V gene, CDR1 is MNHEY and CDR2 is SMNVEV (reference sequence). CDR3 length: 14 residues. The CDR3 reads CASSPTSGANVLTF. DNA for the CDR3: TGTGCCAGCAGCCCCACGTCTGGGGCCAACGTCCTGACTTTC.

The rearrangement links TRBV11-2 to TRBJ1-2, with D possibly matching TRBD1 (5 bases). From germline, CDR1 is SGHAT and CDR2 FQNNGV. This CDR3 is 17 amino acids long. V was clipped by 5 bases and J by 3 bases, with 22 bases between them. The CDR3 DNA sequence: TGTGCCAGCAGCCCTCTGGGACGCCGGAGGGCGGACTATGGCTACACCTTC. Protein sequence: CASSPLGRRRADYGYTF.

V is TRBV6-1 and J is TRBJ2-7; the match to TRBD2 covers 11 bases. The CDR3 totals 14 residues. CDR1 MNHNS and CDR2 SASEGT come from the germline V gene. The V and J ends lost 6 bases and 3 bases, in that order; junction bases with no gene match: 4. In DNA, the CDR3 is TGTGCCAGCAGAACCGGGACTAGCGGCTACGAGCAGTACTTC. The encoded protein is CASRTGTSGYEQYF.

Regarding this clone: An end of the junction does not agree with germline; a read error may underlie this. The genes are TRBV5-6 and TRBJ2-5; perhaps TRBD2 as D (8 bases). Germline CDR1 SGHDT, CDR2 YYEEEE. The CDR3 length is 14 residues. As DNA, the CDR3 is TGTGCCAGCAGCCTGACAGGGACATTGCCCGGGGGGGACTTC. It specifies CASSLTGTLPGGDF.

This clone was recorded only once. The genes are TRBV5-4 and TRBJ2-3, with D perhaps matching TRBD1 or TRBD2 (5 bases each). This CDR3 is built from 15 residues. Per the germline V gene, CDR1 is SGHNT and CDR2 is YYREEE (reference sequence). With 4 bases removed from V and 2 bases from J, the gap between germline ends came to 14 bases. The CDR3 bases are TGTGCCAGCAGCGGGGCGGGTCAATTCACAGATACGCAGTATTTT. This encodes CASSGAGQFTDTQYF.

The rearrangement links TRBV7-2 to TRBJ2-4; either TRBD1 or TRBD2 may fit D (5 bases each). In germline, CDR1 is SGHTA, CDR2 FQGNSA. There are 13 residues in the CDR3. Trimming removed 5 bases at V and 6 bases at J, with 11 bases between. CDR3 residues: CASSRDGLNIQYF. The DNA for the CDR3 is TGTGCCAGCAGCCGGGACGGTTTAAACATTCAGTACTTC. Full variable domain (remainder filled in from reference TRBV7-2 and TRBJ2-4): GAGVSQSPSNKVTEKGKDVELRCDPISGHTALYWYRQSLGQGLEFLIYFQGNSAPDKSGLPSDRFSAERTGGSVSTLTIQRTQQEDSAVYLCASSRDGLNIQYFGAGTRLSVL.

The CDR3 reads CSASQTYEQYF. CDR3 in DNA: TGCAGTGCTTCTCAGACCTACGAGCAGTACTTC. The genes are TRBV20-1 and TRBJ2-7; D unresolved. CDR1 DFQATT and CDR2 SNEGSKA come from the germline V gene (reference sequence). The germline V and J ends were trimmed by 5 bases and 2 bases, with 7 bases remaining between them. The CDR3 has 11 amino acids.

V gene TRBV19 combines with J gene TRBJ1-1, with TRBD1 matching 7 bases. From germline, CDR1 is LNHDA and CDR2 SQIVND (reference sequence). The CDR3 runs to 17 residues. The ends lost 7 bases at V and 0 bases at J; junction bases unmatched: 14. The CDR3 here is CASTPIGRGQVNTEAFF. The CDR3, as DNA: TGTGCCAGTACCCCAATTGGGAGGGGGCAGGTGAACACTGAAGCTTTCTTT.

The rearrangement links TRBV30 to TRBJ1-1; tentative D call: TRBD1 (6 bases). Germline loops: CDR1 GTSNPN, CDR2 SVGIG (reference sequence). The CDR3 covers 11 residues. Trimming shortened V by 1 base and J by 12 bases, and 12 bases separated the two germline ends. The CDR3 reads CAWSGQDQTFF. CDR3 in DNA: TGTGCCTGGAGTGGACAGGATCAAACTTTCTTT.

Within the sample, this clone is medium-sized. The J gene is TRBJ1-5, the V gene TRBV2; D remains ambiguous. Per the germline V gene, CDR1 is SNHLY and CDR2 is FYNNEI. The CDR3 length is 13 residues. V was shortened by 5 bases and J by 3 bases, with 8 bases between the two germline ends. CDR3 coding DNA: TGTGCCAGCAGTCTGGTAAACAATCAGCCCCAGCATTTT. It specifies CASSLVNNQPQHF.

CDR3 bases: TGTGCCGGATCCCCTAGCGGCTCGGGGGAGACCCAGTACTTC. As protein: CAGSPSGSGETQYF. V and J are TRBV7-8 and TRBJ2-5; 7 bases agree with TRBD2. This CDR3 contains 14 residues. V lost 11 bases and J lost 5; bases outside the gene matches: 14. Germline assignment: CDR1 SGHVS and CDR2 FQNEAQ.

The V gene is TRBV28, the J gene TRBJ2-2; no clear D. Germline CDR1 is MDHEN and CDR2 is SYDVKM. The CDR3 runs to 12 residues. Trimming cost V 1 base and J 7 bases, with 4 bases left between them. Here the CDR3 DNA reads TGTGCCAGCAGTTTATTAGGCGGGGAGCTGTTTTTT. Translation: CASSLLGGELFF.

This clone was counted once. The chain has TRBV7-2 and TRBJ2-1; 9 nucleotides match TRBD2. CDR3 length: 13 amino acids. Germline lookup yields CDR1 SGHTA and CDR2 FQGNSA. V dropped 10 bases and J dropped 3; count of bases not matched to a gene: 4. The CDR3 sequence: CAIRREGYNEQFF. The CDR3 bases are TGTGCCATCAGGCGGGAGGGCTACAATGAGCAGTTCTTC.

This clone was observed a single time. V is TRBV10-3 and J is TRBJ1-2; D call uncertain. The CDR3 is 15 residues long. The V gene's germline CDR1 is ENHRY and CDR2 SYGVKD. The V gene lost 0 bases and the J gene lost 4 bases, with 12 bases spanning the gap. CDR3 protein: CAISESAPPPYGYTF. In nucleotides, the CDR3 is TGTGCCATCAGTGAGTCGGCCCCGCCCCCCTATGGCTACACCTTC.

This chain uses TRBV5-1 with TRBJ2-3; TRBD2 might be the D (5 bases). The CDR3 is 15 residues long. Trimming removed 0 bases at V and 3 bases at J, with 11 bases between. In germline, CDR1 is SGHRS, CDR2 YFSETQ. CDR3 sequence (DNA): TGCGCCAGCAGCTTGGGAGGGCGCCCAACAGATACGCAGTATTTT. Translated, it gives CASSLGGRPTDTQYF.

This sequence joins TRBV29-1 and TRBJ2-5; no clear D. Germline V gene sequence: CDR1 SQVTM, CDR2 ANQGSEA. The V and J ends lost 3 bases and 2 bases respectively, with 10 bases between them. This CDR3 region has 13 residues. The CDR3 region has the DNA TGCAGCGTTGACGCCGGGTTTCAAGAGACCCAGTACTTC. Amino acids: CSVDAGFQETQYF.

The V call is TRBV7-8, the J call TRBJ1-5; 9 bases map to TRBD1. Germline trimming cut 5 bases from V and 10 bases from J; bases unmatched to any gene: 9. This CDR3 spans 14 amino acids. Germline V gives CDR1 SGHVS, CDR2 FQNEAQ. The CDR3 DNA sequence: TGTGCCAGCAGCGAAGACAGGGGGAGCGACCCCCAGCATTTT. This translates into CASSEDRGSDPQHF.

V is TRBV6-1 and J is TRBJ1-5; TRBD1 matches at 10 bases. There are 15 residues in the CDR3. Trimming took 3 bases from V and 6 from J; bases not matched to a gene: 5. CDR1 is MNHNS, CDR2 SASEGT, per germline. The CDR3 DNA reads TGTGCCAGCAGTGAGGGACAGGGGATTATTCAGCCCCAGCATTTT. Its translation: CASSEGQGIIQPQHF.

As for this clone: An end of the junction differs from the germline gene, which may be a read error. This chain links TRBV7-9 with TRBJ1-4; no definite D call. The germline V gene has CDR1 SEHNR and CDR2 FQNEAQ (reference sequence). CDR3 length: 13 amino acids. In nucleotides, the CDR3 is TGTGCCAGCAGCTTATCGGCAGGCCGCGTTTGGGTTTTT. This translates into CASSLSAGRVWVF.

V and J are TRBV28 and TRBJ1-2; D not certain. CDR1 MDHEN and CDR2 SYDVKM come from the germline V gene. The V end was cut by 6 bases, the J end by 1 base, with 9 bases between. This CDR3 comprises 13 residues. DNA of the CDR3: TGTGCCAGCAGGACCAGAGTTAACTATGGCTACACCTTC. Its translation: CASRTRVNYGYTF.

This chain joins TRBV30 and TRBJ2-1; D is possibly TRBD1 (6 bases). V lost 3 bases, J lost 0 bases, and 12 bases lay in between. CDR1 is GTSNPN, CDR2 SVGIG, per germline (reference sequence). This CDR3 region has 15 residues. The chain's CDR3 is CAWSRGQNSYNEQFF. The CDR3, as DNA: TGTGCCTGGAGCAGGGGCCAAAACTCCTACAATGAGCAGTTCTTC.

This chain uses TRBV11-2 with TRBJ1-1, with TRBD1 identical over 8 bases. The V and J ends lost 5 bases and 3 bases, in that order; junction bases with no gene match: 14. The CDR3 sequence is 17 residues long. CDR1 SGHAT and CDR2 FQNNGV come from the germline V gene. CDR3: CASSRIWTGTTHTEAFF. CDR3 coding DNA: TGTGCCAGCAGCCGAATTTGGACAGGGACGACACACACTGAAGCTTTCTTT. Full variable domain (rest looked up from reference TRBV11-2 and TRBJ1-1): EAGVAQSPRYKIIEKRQSVAFWCNPISGHATLYWYQQILGQGPKLLIQFQNNGVVDDSQLPKDRFSAERLKGVDSTLKIQPAKLEDSAVYLCASSRIWTGTTHTEAFFGQGTRLTVV.